One sample yielded the 7 T cell receptor beta chains listed below, sequenced in a study of blood T cell repertoires in COVID-19. Assay: immunoSEQ multiplex PCR; the TCRdb copy retains only in-frame clones and omits some. The sample has some 280,000 clones; 86% are singletons. The sequencing sample was made of peripheral blood. The source of these receptors is a woman aged 30 to 39 with active or convalescent COVID-19.

This clone was picked up one time. DNA of the CDR3: TGTGCCAGCAGACCGGGACAGGGGGTTCATGGCTACACCTTC. Encoded protein: CASRPGQGVHGYTF. The rearrangement links TRBV7-9 to TRBJ1-2; 11 bases are a match to TRBD1. This CDR3 spans 14 amino acids. CDR1 and CDR2 (germline): SEHNR, FQNEAQ (reference sequence). V lost 6 bases to trimming and J lost 6 bases; unmatched junction nucleotides: 6.

The CDR3 DNA reads TGTGCCAGCAGCTTAATGGGGCTAGCGGGGGACGAGCAGTACTTC. Translating gives CASSLMGLAGDEQYF. This chain joins TRBV7-3 and TRBJ2-7; 10 bases are shared with TRBD2. The CDR3 runs 15 residues. Per germline, CDR1 SGHTA and CDR2 FQGTGA. Germline trimming cut 1 base from V and 5 bases from J; bases unmatched to any gene: 5.

The chain carries TRBV19 and TRBJ2-1; 8 bases fit TRBD1. Per germline, CDR1 LNHDA and CDR2 SQIVND (reference sequence). Trimming removed 10 bases from V and 6 bases from J; junction bases left unmatched: 5. The length of the CDR3 is 12 residues. The CDR3 DNA reads as TGTGCCACTTCGACAGGGGTCAATGAGCAGTTCTTC. Protein product: CATSTGVNEQFF.

CDR3 loop: CARSSDQATSLYEQYF. The CDR3 coding sequence is TGTGCCAGAAGCTCAGACCAGGCGACCTCCCTCTACGAGCAGTACTTC. V usage is TRBV5-3 and J usage is TRBJ2-7; unclear D gene. TRBV5-3 has ORF status, its function being uncertain. CDR3 length equals 16 residues. The V gene lost 3 bases and the J gene lost 3 bases, with 19 bases spanning the gap.

V is TRBV19 and J is TRBJ2-7; D might be TRBD2 (6 bases). V dropped 4 bases and J dropped 4 bases, with 11 bases sitting between them. Germline V gene lookup returns CDR1 LNHDA and CDR2 SQIVND (reference sequence). This CDR3 has 13 residues. The CDR3 DNA reads TGTGCCAGTAGTAGAGGAGGGGCTTACGAGCAGTACTTC. Its translation: CASSRGGAYEQYF.

The rearrangement joins TRBV9 to TRBJ2-1, with a weak D call TRBD1 (5 bases). CDR1 is SGDLS, CDR2 YYNGEE, per germline. V dropped 0 bases and J dropped 0 bases, with 19 bases sitting between them. The CDR3 totals 19 residues. The CDR3 sequence: CASSVDQGREKGSYNEQFF. The DNA of the CDR3 is TGTGCCAGCAGCGTAGATCAGGGCAGGGAAAAGGGCTCCTACAATGAGCAGTTCTTC.

The chain couples TRBV5-1 to TRBJ2-1, with TRBD2 identical over 14 bases. The V and J ends lost 4 bases and 9 bases, in that order; junction bases with no gene match: 6. CDR1 is SGHRS, CDR2 YFSETQ, per germline. This CDR3 comprises 15 residues. Written as DNA, the CDR3 is TGCGCCAGCAGCGCACCGGGACTAGCGGGGGCTGAGCAGTTCTTC. Protein: CASSAPGLAGAEQFF.